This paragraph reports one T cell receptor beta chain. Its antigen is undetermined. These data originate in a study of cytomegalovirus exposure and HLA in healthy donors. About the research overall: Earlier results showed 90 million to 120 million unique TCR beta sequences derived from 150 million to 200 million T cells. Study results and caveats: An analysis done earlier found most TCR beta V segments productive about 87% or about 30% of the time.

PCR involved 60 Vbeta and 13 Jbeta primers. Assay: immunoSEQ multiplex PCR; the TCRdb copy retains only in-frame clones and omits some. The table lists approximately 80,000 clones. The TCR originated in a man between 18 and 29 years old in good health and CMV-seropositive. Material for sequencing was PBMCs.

For the CDR3, the DNA is TGCGCCAGCAGTCCGGACATAAACTATGGCTACACCTTC. Its protein is CASSPDINYGYTF. The chain employs TRBV5-1 and TRBJ1-2; weak D call: TRBD1 (5 bases). Germline V gives CDR1 SGHRS, CDR2 YFSETQ. V was shortened by 5 bases and J by 2 bases, with 10 bases between the two germline ends. This CDR3 region has 13 residues.